Here is one T cell receptor (beta chain) with its context. Its cognate antigen is unknown. CDR1 and CDR2 from the germline V gene are SGHTA and FQGNSA. The CDR3 length is 13 residues. The V gene lost 0 bases and the J gene lost 7 bases, with 8 bases spanning the gap. This entry is derived from a study of cytomegalovirus exposure and HLA in healthy donors. Study details: The study's early data release held about 77 million unique TCRs from HLA-typed donors.

Findings and limits, study-wide: The study recorded around 160 TCR beta chains that were cytomegalovirus-associated.

The PCR used 60 Vbeta and 13 Jbeta primers. Sequenced by immunoSEQ multiplex PCR; TCRdb stores in-frame clones only, minus some. The sample records around 220,000 clones, around 80% being singletons. The sequence derives from a girl aged 2-15 years in good health and CMV-seronegative. What was sequenced was PBMCs. V is TRBV7-2 and J is TRBJ2-3; possible D gene TRBD2, 6 bases. CDR3 sequence (DNA): TGTGCCAGCAGCTTAGCGCGCGGGAATACGCAGTATTTT. Its protein is CASSLARGNTQYF. The full variable domain, rest sourced from reference TRBV7-2 and TRBJ2-3, is GAGVSQSPSNKVTEKGKDVELRCDPISGHTALYWYRQSLGQGLEFLIYFQGNSAPDKSGLPSDRFSAERTGGSVSTLTIQRTQQEDSAVYLCASSLARGNTQYFGPGTRLTVL.